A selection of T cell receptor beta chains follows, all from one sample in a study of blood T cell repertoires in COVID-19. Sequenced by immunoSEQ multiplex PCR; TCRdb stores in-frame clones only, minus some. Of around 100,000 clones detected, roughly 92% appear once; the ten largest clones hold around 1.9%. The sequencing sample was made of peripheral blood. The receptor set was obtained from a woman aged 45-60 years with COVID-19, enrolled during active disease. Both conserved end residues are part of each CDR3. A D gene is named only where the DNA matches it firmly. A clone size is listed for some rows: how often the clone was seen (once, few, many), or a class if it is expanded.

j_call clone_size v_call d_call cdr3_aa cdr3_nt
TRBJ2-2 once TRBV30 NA CAWSFTSTGELFF TGTGCCTGGAGTTTTACTAGTACCGGGGAGCTGTTTTTT
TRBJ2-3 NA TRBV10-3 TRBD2 CAISVRGGIDTQYF TGTGCCATCAGTGTGCGGGGGGGGATAGATACGCAGTATTTT
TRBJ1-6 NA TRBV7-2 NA CASSFMPVNSPLHF TGTGCCAGCAGCTTTATGCCGGTGAATTCACCCCTCCACTTT
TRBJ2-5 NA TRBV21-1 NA CASSPNLECEGGPKETQYF TGTGCCAGCAGCCCAAATTTAGAATGCGAAGGGGGTCCCAAGGAGACCCAGTACTTC
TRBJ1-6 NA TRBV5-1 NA CASSLEVRDSPLHF TGCGCCAGCAGCTTGGAGGTCAGGGATTCACCCCTCCACTTT
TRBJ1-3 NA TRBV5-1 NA CASSLSGSSGNTIYF TGCGCCAGCAGCTTGTCGGGGAGCTCTGGAAACACCATATATTTT
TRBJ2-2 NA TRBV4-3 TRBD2 CASSQEALAANTGELFF TGCGCCAGCAGCCAAGAAGCACTAGCGGCGAACACCGGGGAGCTGTTTTTT
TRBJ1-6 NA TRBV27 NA CASSLSATVSPLHF TGTGCCAGCAGTTTATCCGCCACAGTTTCACCCCTCCACTTT
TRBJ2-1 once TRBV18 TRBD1 CASSPFRTGAYNEQFF TGTGCCAGCTCACCGTTCCGGACAGGAGCTTACAATGAGCAGTTCTTC
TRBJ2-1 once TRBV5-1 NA CASSFQGKGWEFF TGCGCCAGCAGCTTTCAGGGAAAAGGATGGGAGTTCTTC
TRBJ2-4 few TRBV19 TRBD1 CASSIGSRTGIIQYF TGTGCCAGTAGTATAGGAAGTAGGACAGGAATCATTCAGTACTTC
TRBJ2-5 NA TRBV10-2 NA CASSGRAQGLQETQYF TGCGCCAGCAGTGGGAGGGCCCAGGGTCTACAAGAGACCCAGTACTTC
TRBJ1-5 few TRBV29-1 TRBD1 CSVRDRGWNQPQHF TGCAGCGTTAGGGACAGGGGTTGGAATCAGCCCCAGCATTTT
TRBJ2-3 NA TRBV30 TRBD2 CAWSVGLAGTNTQYF TGTGCCTGGAGTGTTGGTCTAGCGGGGACTAATACGCAGTATTTT
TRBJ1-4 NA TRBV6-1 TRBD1 CASSETPTGSEKLFF TGTGCCAGCAGTGAAACCCCGACAGGGTCTGAAAAACTGTTTTTT
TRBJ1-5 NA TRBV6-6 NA CASSPGLISNQPQHF TGTGCCAGCAGCCCCGGACTGATTAGCAATCAGCCCCAGCATTTT
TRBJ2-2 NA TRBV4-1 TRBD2 CASSQSGGGGELFF TGCGCCAGCAGCCAATCTGGGGGGGGCGGGGAGCTGTTTTTT
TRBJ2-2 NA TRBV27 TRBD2 CASSSLAGGRNTGELFF TGTGCCAGCAGTTCGCTAGCGGGGGGACGGAACACCGGGGAGCTGTTTTTT
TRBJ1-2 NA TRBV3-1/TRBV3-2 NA CASSQQDRTYTF TGTGCCAGCAGCCAACAGGACAGAACCTACACCTTC